This TCR beta chain is drawn from a study of cytomegalovirus exposure and HLA in healthy donors. Broader study findings: TCR beta V segments were, for the most part, productive about 87% or about 30% of the time in an earlier analysis. When analyzed later, a missense DCLRE1C variant was found to be linked to TCR beta V- and J-gene trimming.

A note on this clone: Its antigen is unidentified.

Germline CDR1 is SGHRS and CDR2 is YFSETQ. Trimming at V came to 6 bases and at J to 6 bases, leaving 6 bases not matched to a gene. The CDR3 length is 15 residues. A multiplex PCR was run with 60 Vbeta primers and 13 Jbeta primers. Original analysis: Later, an analysis found around 80 million unique TCR beta chains, and approximately 10 million of these were shared. Clones were sequenced by immunoSEQ multiplex PCR, and TCRdb holds only the in-frame ones, with some missing. V and J calls and clone size are given by that table; D and trimming were obtained from the DNA. This sample has about 180,000 clones, with approximately 80% found just once.

The sequenced sample consisted of PBMCs. This receptor was identified in a woman between 25 and 40 years old in good health and CMV-seronegative. V usage is TRBV5-1 and J usage is TRBJ2-2; 12 nucleotides agree with TRBD2. CDR3 amino acids: CASKVTSGSSGELFF. In nucleotides, the CDR3 is TGCGCCAGCAAGGTGACTAGCGGGAGTTCCGGGGAGCTGTTTTTT.